The 27 T cell receptor beta chains in this list originate from one sample, sequenced in a study of cytomegalovirus exposure and HLA in healthy donors. The PCR was carried out with 60 Vbeta primers and 13 Jbeta primers. TCRdb's copy holds only in-frame clones and misses some; the assay was immunoSEQ multiplex PCR. The repertoire has over 150,000 clones, over 70% of them found once; the top ten carry around 2.4%. Specimen: PBMCs. Receptor source: a woman aged 25 to 39 in good health and CMV-seronegative.

The J gene is TRBJ2-3, the V gene TRBV7-2, with 9 bases that match TRBD2. Losses at the gene ends were 0 bases for V and 1 base for J; bases not matched to a gene: 2. Per the germline V gene, CDR1 is SGHTA and CDR2 is FQGNSA. The CDR3 consists of 16 residues. The CDR3 DNA is TGTGCCAGCAGCTTAGCGGAGCGGGGGGGCACAGATACGCAGTATTTT. Protein: CASSLAERGGTDTQYF.

The sample holds one count of this clone. V gene TRBV29-1 combines with J gene TRBJ2-1; the D gene is possibly TRBD1 (5 bases). The CDR3 extends over 12 amino acids. V was pared by 3 bases and J by 4 bases, with 7 bases between. Per the germline V gene, CDR1 is SQVTM and CDR2 is ANQGSEA. Here the CDR3 DNA reads TGCAGCGTTGATACAGGTTACAATGAGCAGTTCTTC. This codes for CSVDTGYNEQFF.

The chain couples TRBV30 to TRBJ1-6, with a weak D call TRBD1 (5 bases). CDR1 is GTSNPN and CDR2 is SVGIG in the germline V gene (reference sequence). The CDR3 is 17 amino acids. The V and J ends lost 2 bases and 4 bases respectively, with 18 bases between them. The CDR3 DNA is TGTGCCTGGAGTATGAGCCGGACAAAGAATTATAATTCACCCCTCCACTTT. Translation gives CAWSMSRTKNYNSPLHF.

The V gene is TRBV9, the J gene TRBJ1-1, with D maybe TRBD1 (5 bases). The CDR3 covers 15 residues. Per the germline V gene, CDR1 is SGDLS and CDR2 is YYNGEE. Trimming took off 0 bases at V and 4 bases at J, with 13 bases between the two ends. The CDR3 nucleotides read TGTGCCAGCAGCGTAGGAACAGGTGTAGGCACTGAAGCTTTCTTT. It yields the protein CASSVGTGVGTEAFF.

This rearrangement joins TRBV9 to TRBJ2-2; TRBD2 matches 8 bases. The V gene's germline CDR1 is SGDLS and CDR2 YYNGEE. Trimming took 7 bases from V and 6 from J; bases not matched to a gene: 17. There are 17 residues in the CDR3. Here the CDR3 reads CASGEGLVLFDSGELFF. CDR3 DNA: TGTGCCAGCGGGGAGGGACTAGTTTTATTTGATTCCGGGGAGCTGTTTTTT.

A single count supports this clone. The chain has TRBV28 and TRBJ1-5; the D gene is possibly TRBD1 (5 bases). The CDR3 is made up of 14 amino acids. Germline CDR1 MDHEN, CDR2 SYDVKM. The V end was cut by 4 bases, the J end by 10 bases, with 17 bases between. The CDR3 sequence is CASSSSGGDRPQHF. The DNA for the CDR3 is TGTGCCAGCAGTTCCTCGGGGGGGGATCGACCCCAGCATTTT.

The chain couples TRBV4-2 to TRBJ2-1, with 11 bases identical to TRBD2. J was trimmed by 9 bases and V by 0 bases; bases with no gene match: 10. Germline V gene lookup returns CDR1 LGHNA and CDR2 YNFKEQ. This CDR3 comprises 17 residues. Here the CDR3 reads CASSQDVVAGGPVEQFF. In DNA, the CDR3 is TGTGCCAGCAGCCAAGATGTGGTAGCGGGAGGGCCGGTTGAGCAGTTCTTC.

This sequence joins TRBV4-1 and TRBJ2-7, with a possible D match to TRBD2 (7 bases). The germline gives CDR1 MGHRA, CDR2 YSYEKL. The CDR3 is 16 amino acids. The V and J ends lost 2 bases and 2 bases respectively, with 16 bases between them. The DNA of the CDR3 is TGCGCCAGCAGCCAAAGTGGTAGGGGGGGCACCTACGAGCAGTACTTC. Encoded protein: CASSQSGRGGTYEQYF.

This sequence joins TRBV19 and TRBJ1-2; D may be TRBD1 (5 bases). CDR3 length: 13 residues. Between the trimmed V and J ends, which lost 3 bases and 6 bases, there was a span of 11 bases. CDR1 is LNHDA and CDR2 is SQIVND in the germline V gene (reference sequence). In DNA form, the CDR3 reads TGTGCCAGTAGTATTCAGGGATTGAATGGCTACACCTTC. Its protein product is CASSIQGLNGYTF.

This clone was recorded once. V gene TRBV7-2 combines with J gene TRBJ2-5; 11 positions agree with TRBD2. Germline CDR1 and CDR2: SGHTA and FQGNSA. This CDR3 is built from 16 residues. With 4 bases clipped from V and 2 bases from J, the junction kept 6 bases outside the gene matches. CDR3 loop: CASSSQTSGEQETQYF. The CDR3 DNA follows: TGTGCCAGCAGCTCTCAGACTAGCGGGGAACAAGAGACCCAGTACTTC. Together with reference TRBV7-2 and TRBJ2-5, the CDR3 gives the full variable domain: GAGVSQSPSNKVTEKGKDVELRCDPISGHTALYWYRQSLGQGLEFLIYFQGNSAPDKSGLPSDRFSAERTGGSVSTLTIQRTQQEDSAVYLCASSSQTSGEQETQYFGPGTRLLVL.

The chain links TRBV27 to TRBJ2-7; 11 bases align to TRBD2. CDR3 length: 17 residues. CDR1 is MNHEY, CDR2 SMNVEV, per germline (reference sequence). Trimming at V came to 0 bases and at J to 6 bases, leaving 10 bases not matched to a gene. DNA of the CDR3: TGTGCCAGCAGTTTATCGGGGGGGACTAGCGGAAGGGGCGAGCAGTACTTC. Translating it yields CASSLSGGTSGRGEQYF.

The gene calls are TRBV6-6 and TRBJ2-3, with D possibly being TRBD2 (5 bases). V shed 6 bases and J shed 0 bases, with 13 bases lying between them. Germline V gene lookup returns CDR1 MNHNY and CDR2 SVGAGI (reference sequence). This CDR3 is built from 15 residues. The CDR3, as DNA: TGTGCCAGCAGGTCTCGTGGCGGGAGCACAGATACGCAGTATTTT. Translation gives CASRSRGGSTDTQYF.

V gene TRBV5-1 combines with J gene TRBJ1-1; possibly TRBD1 for D (6 bases). Germline CDR1 is SGHRS and CDR2 is YFSETQ. This CDR3 has 16 residues. Trimming took 2 bases from V and 0 from J, leaving 14 bases between them. CDR3 loop: CASSFGTGRMNTEAFF. The CDR3 DNA follows: TGCGCCAGCAGCTTTGGCACAGGGCGCATGAACACTGAAGCTTTCTTT.

The rearrangement links TRBV12-1 to TRBJ2-3; the table's D call of TRBD2 was not tested on the DNA. TRBV12-1 is a known pseudogene. CDR3 length: 15 amino acids. The CDR3, as DNA: TGTGCCAGCAGCCAGCGGGGACTAGCGGAAGATACGCAGTATTTT. Translated: CASSQRGLAEDTQYF.

The rearrangement links TRBV6-5 to TRBJ2-1; 7 nucleotides align to TRBD1. The ends lost 4 bases at V and 8 bases at J; junction bases unmatched: 2. The CDR3 has 12 amino acids. CDR1 and CDR2 (germline): MNHEY, SVGAGI. CDR3 protein: CASSSQGYEQFF. The DNA of the CDR3 is TGTGCCAGCAGTTCACAGGGGTATGAGCAGTTCTTC.

This chain joins TRBV5-4 and TRBJ2-5; TRBD2 matches 11 bases. Germline loops: CDR1 SGHNT, CDR2 YYREEE (reference sequence). The ends lost 4 bases at V and 6 bases at J; junction bases unmatched: 8. The CDR3 has 15 amino acids. For the CDR3, the DNA is TGTGCCAGCAGCCTTAGCGGGGGGGGCGGTAAGACCCAGTACTTC. Protein: CASSLSGGGGKTQYF.

The chain links TRBV5-1 to TRBJ1-1, with D maybe TRBD1 (5 bases). Germline values: CDR1 SGHRS, CDR2 YFSETQ. The CDR3 has 14 residues. V was clipped by 4 bases and J by 1 base, with 11 bases between them. Here the CDR3 DNA reads TGCGCCAGCAGCCGGGGGACCTCGAACACTGAAGCTTTCTTT. Protein sequence: CASSRGTSNTEAFF.

As concerns this clone: One end of the junction is discordant with germline, which a read error may explain. The J gene is TRBJ2-7, the V gene TRBV7-9; TRBD1 aligns across 9 bases. From germline, CDR1 is SEHNR and CDR2 FQNEAQ (reference sequence). This CDR3 region has 16 residues. The CDR3: CSSSRTLQGAPYEQYF. The CDR3 coding sequence is TGTTCCAGCAGCCGAACTCTACAGGGGGCCCCCTACGAGCAGTACTTC.

This chain uses TRBV10-1 with TRBJ1-2; TRBD1 matches 9 bases. Unmatched junction bases numbered 4, after V lost 6 bases and J lost 8 bases. The CDR3 is 12 residues long. Germline V lookup: CDR1 WNHNN, CDR2 SYGVQD (reference sequence). The CDR3 sequence is CASRGQGKGYTF. CDR3 DNA sequence: TGCGCCAGCAGGGGACAGGGCAAGGGCTACACCTTC.

V is TRBV6-6 and J is TRBJ1-4; D not certain. The CDR3 has 15 amino acids. The germline V gene has CDR1 MNHNY and CDR2 SVGAGI (reference sequence). V was cut by 8 bases and J by 2 bases, with 15 bases left in between. CDR3 sequence (DNA): TGTGCCAGCGCTTCCACAGCGGGTACTAATGAAAAACTGTTTTTT. The encoded protein is CASASTAGTNEKLFF.

As DNA, the CDR3 is TGTGCCAGCAGTCGCAATGGACTAGCGGTGCAAGAGACCCAGTACTTC. This sequence encodes CASSRNGLAVQETQYF. The V call is TRBV28, the J call TRBJ2-5; TRBD2 aligns across 10 bases. Germline V gives CDR1 MDHEN, CDR2 SYDVKM. The CDR3 is made up of 16 amino acids. The trim removed 5 bases at V and 2 bases at J, leaving 8 bases unmatched.

CDR3 in amino acids: CSVAPTPAGPEAFF. Here the CDR3 DNA reads TGCAGCGTTGCGCCCACTCCGGCGGGGCCTGAAGCTTTCTTT. The rearrangement links TRBV29-1 to TRBJ1-1, with D perhaps TRBD1 (5 bases). CDR1 and CDR2 from the germline V gene are SQVTM and ANQGSEA. V lost 4 bases, J lost 6 bases, and 18 bases lay in between. The CDR3 totals 14 residues.

The chain couples TRBV29-1 to TRBJ1-2; TRBD1 aligns across 7 bases. This CDR3 spans 13 amino acids. Germline CDR1 reads SQVTM; CDR2 reads ANQGSEA. V was pared by 6 bases and J by 3 bases, with 7 bases of the junction left unmatched. The CDR3 sequence: CSVAVGTDYGYTF. The CDR3 nucleotides read TGCAGCGTGGCGGTCGGGACAGACTATGGCTACACCTTC.

V and J are TRBV27 and TRBJ2-3; 9 bases align to TRBD2. V lost 5 bases to trimming and J lost 3 bases; unmatched junction nucleotides: 6. This CDR3 has 15 amino acids. Germline V gene sequence: CDR1 MNHEY, CDR2 SMNVEV (reference sequence). The CDR3: CASSPGRGGTDTQYF. The CDR3 DNA reads as TGTGCCAGCAGTCCAGGGCGGGGGGGAACAGATACGCAGTATTTT.

The chain links TRBV7-2 to TRBJ2-7; the match to TRBD2 covers 11 bases. Germline V gene lookup returns CDR1 SGHTA and CDR2 FQGNSA. With 3 bases clipped from V and 3 bases from J, the junction kept 1 base outside the gene matches. CDR3 length equals 14 residues. CDR3 residues: CASSFGLAGYEQYF. In nucleotides, the CDR3 is TGTGCCAGCAGCTTCGGACTAGCGGGCTACGAGCAGTACTTC.

The J gene is TRBJ2-7, the V gene TRBV9, with D tentatively TRBD1 (5 bases). In germline, CDR1 is SGDLS, CDR2 YYNGEE. V lost 0 bases and J 3 bases, leaving 13 bases between the germline ends. This CDR3 has 15 amino acids. Here the CDR3 reads CASSVGWQGRYEQYF. CDR3 nucleotide sequence: TGTGCCAGCAGCGTAGGTTGGCAGGGCCGCTACGAGCAGTACTTC.

This chain joins TRBV7-9 and TRBJ2-3; D remains unclear. The V and J ends lost 2 bases and 4 bases respectively, with 10 bases between them. Germline V gene data show CDR1 as SEHNR and CDR2 as FQNEAQ (reference sequence). CDR3 length equals 14 residues. The CDR3 DNA sequence: TGTGCCAGCAGCTTACTACTCTACGCAGATACGCAGTATTTT. Translating it yields CASSLLLYADTQYF.